The rows below give T cell receptor beta chains drawn from one sample of a study of T cell changes during pregnancy in multiple sclerosis. Measured with immunoSEQ multiplex PCR; TCRdb has only the in-frame clones, and not every one. The sample holds some 96,000 clones, 80% to 95% seen once. Source: peripheral blood, taken after pregnancy. These receptors were obtained from a female donor with multiple sclerosis, enrolled in a pregnancy study. The CDR3 runs from the conserved cysteine through the conserved F or W. Fields, in order: J gene, D gene, clone size, V gene, CDR3 DNA, CDR3 protein. The D gene is left open where the match is weak. Not every row has a clone size; where given, it reads once, few, many or a size class.

J gene: TRBJ2-3
D gene: -
clone size: -
V gene: TRBV4-1
CDR3 DNA: TGCGCCAGCAGAGTTACTGCTGGCACAGATACGCAGTATTTT
CDR3 protein: CASRVTAGTDTQYF

J gene: TRBJ2-3
D gene: TRBD2
clone size: -
V gene: TRBV4-1
CDR3 DNA: TGCGCCAGCAGAAATATAGCGGGGGGGCGCACAGATACGCAGTATTTT
CDR3 protein: CASRNIAGGRTDTQYF

J gene: TRBJ2-3
D gene: -
clone size: -
V gene: TRBV11-1
CDR3 DNA: TGTGCCAGCAGCGGCCCGGGGGCAGATACGCAGTATTTT
CDR3 protein: CASSGPGADTQYF

J gene: TRBJ2-7
D gene: -
clone size: -
V gene: TRBV19
CDR3 DNA: TGTGCCAGTAGTCTTACTACGGGGAATGGCGAGCAGTACTTC
CDR3 protein: CASSLTTGNGEQYF

J gene: TRBJ2-1
D gene: TRBD1
clone size: -
V gene: TRBV5-1
CDR3 DNA: TGCGCCAGCGGATCCGGGACAGGGTTGGACGCCCCCTACAATGAGCAGTTCTTC
CDR3 protein: CASGSGTGLDAPYNEQFF

J gene: TRBJ2-2
D gene: -
clone size: -
V gene: TRBV7-7
CDR3 DNA: TGTGCTGCCCGACTAAGCGGCGGGGAGCTGTTTTTT
CDR3 protein: CAARLSGGELFF

J gene: TRBJ1-1
D gene: -
clone size: -
V gene: TRBV11-2
CDR3 DNA: TGTGCCAGCAGCTTAGGGGAGGGCAGGGAGACTTTCTTT
CDR3 protein: CASSLGEGRETFF

J gene: TRBJ2-7
D gene: -
clone size: -
V gene: TRBV19
CDR3 DNA: TGTGCCAGTAGTATCCGGGGGGCGAGGAACGAGCAGTACTTC
CDR3 protein: CASSIRGARNEQYF

J gene: TRBJ1-6
D gene: -
clone size: -
V gene: TRBV11-2
CDR3 DNA: TGTGCCAGCAGCTTAGATCGGGGGGGCTTGAGCTCCTATAATTCACCCCTCCACTTT
CDR3 protein: CASSLDRGGLSSYNSPLHF

J gene: TRBJ1-2
D gene: -
clone size: -
V gene: TRBV19
CDR3 DNA: TGTGCCAGTAGCCACAAAGGACATATGACAGCCCTCAACTATGGCTACACCTTC
CDR3 protein: CASSHKGHMTALNYGYTF

J gene: TRBJ1-4
D gene: TRBD1
clone size: -
V gene: TRBV5-4
CDR3 DNA: TGTGCCAGCAGCCTGGGACAGGGGCGAAATGAAAAACTGTTTTTT
CDR3 protein: CASSLGQGRNEKLFF

J gene: TRBJ2-7
D gene: TRBD1
clone size: -
V gene: TRBV7-2
CDR3 DNA: TGTGCCAGCAGCTTAGGTCAGGGGGCAGACGAGCAGTACTTC
CDR3 protein: CASSLGQGADEQYF

J gene: TRBJ2-2
D gene: -
clone size: -
V gene: TRBV13
CDR3 DNA: TGTGCCAGCAGCTTAGTACAGGGATACACCGGGGAGCTGTTTTTT
CDR3 protein: CASSLVQGYTGELFF

J gene: TRBJ1-2
D gene: TRBD1
clone size: -
V gene: TRBV7-3
CDR3 DNA: TGTGCCAGCAGCTCCGGGACAGGGTCTCGTGGCTACACCTTC
CDR3 protein: CASSSGTGSRGYTF

J gene: TRBJ2-7
D gene: -
clone size: once
V gene: TRBV30
CDR3 DNA: TGTGCCTGGAGTATCAACTACGAGCAGTACTTC
CDR3 protein: CAWSINYEQYF

J gene: TRBJ1-4
D gene: TRBD1
clone size: -
V gene: TRBV5-8
CDR3 DNA: TGTGCCAGCAGCCCCGGGACAGCAACTAATGAAAAACTGTTTTTT
CDR3 protein: CASSPGTATNEKLFF

J gene: TRBJ1-1
D gene: -
clone size: -
V gene: TRBV5-1
CDR3 DNA: TGCGCCAGCAGCTTGGGACAGACACGGTTAGGGGTGAACACTGAAGCTTTCTTT
CDR3 protein: CASSLGQTRLGVNTEAFF

J gene: TRBJ2-2
D gene: -
clone size: -
V gene: TRBV11-3
CDR3 DNA: TGTGCCAGCAGCCTAGCTTCCGGGGAGCTGTTTTTT
CDR3 protein: CASSLASGELFF

J gene: TRBJ1-2
D gene: -
clone size: -
V gene: TRBV5-6
CDR3 DNA: TGTGCCAGCAGCTTGGTGGCTTCCTATGGCTACACCTTC
CDR3 protein: CASSLVASYGYTF

J gene: TRBJ2-5
D gene: TRBD1
clone size: -
V gene: TRBV5-1
CDR3 DNA: TGCGCCAGCTCCGCCGGGACAGATCAAGAGACCCAGTACTTC
CDR3 protein: CASSAGTDQETQYF

J gene: TRBJ2-7
D gene: TRBD1
clone size: -
V gene: TRBV6-1
CDR3 DNA: TGTGCCAGCAGTAGACAGGGGATCGCCTACGAGCAGTACTTC
CDR3 protein: CASSRQGIAYEQYF

J gene: TRBJ1-2
D gene: TRBD1
clone size: -
V gene: TRBV29-1
CDR3 DNA: TGCAGCGTTAACAGGGGGACCTCTAACTATGGCTACACCTTC
CDR3 protein: CSVNRGTSNYGYTF

J gene: TRBJ2-3
D gene: -
clone size: -
V gene: TRBV15
CDR3 DNA: TGTGCCACCAGCGGAACGGGGGTATTGTTTTGGGGCACAGATACGCAGTATTTT
CDR3 protein: CATSGTGVLFWGTDTQYF

J gene: TRBJ2-1
D gene: TRBD2
clone size: -
V gene: TRBV28
CDR3 DNA: TGTGCCAGCAGTTGGGGACTAGGGCCCTACAATGAGCAGTTCTTC
CDR3 protein: CASSWGLGPYNEQFF

J gene: TRBJ1-2
D gene: -
clone size: -
V gene: TRBV6-6
CDR3 DNA: TGTGCCAGCGGCGAATTAAACTACCGAAACTATGGCTACACCTTC
CDR3 protein: CASGELNYRNYGYTF

J gene: TRBJ1-6
D gene: TRBD1
clone size: -
V gene: TRBV4-2
CDR3 DNA: TGTGCCAGCAGCCACGCCCTGGGGACAGGGTTTTCACCCCTCCACTTT
CDR3 protein: CASSHALGTGFSPLHF

J gene: TRBJ2-5
D gene: TRBD1
clone size: -
V gene: TRBV4-1
CDR3 DNA: TGCGCCAGCAGCCATTTCCGTACAGGGGGTGAGACCCAGTACTTC
CDR3 protein: CASSHFRTGGETQYF

J gene: TRBJ1-6
D gene: -
clone size: -
V gene: TRBV7-9
CDR3 DNA: TGTGCCAGCAGCTTAGGGACAGAAAATTCACCCCTCCACTTT
CDR3 protein: CASSLGTENSPLHF

J gene: TRBJ2-3
D gene: TRBD2
clone size: -
V gene: TRBV5-1
CDR3 DNA: TGCGCCAGCAGCTTGGCCGGTCGGGGGGGCCCAAGCACAGATACGCAGTATTTT
CDR3 protein: CASSLAGRGGPSTDTQYF

J gene: TRBJ1-4
D gene: -
clone size: -
V gene: TRBV7-2
CDR3 DNA: TGTGCCAGCAGCTCGTTGGGGAGGACGGATGAAAAACTGTTTTTT
CDR3 protein: CASSSLGRTDEKLFF

J gene: TRBJ2-7
D gene: TRBD2
clone size: -
V gene: TRBV28
CDR3 DNA: TGTGCCAGCAGTTTTTGGTTGGGGCTAGCGGGAATCGACGAGCAGTACTTC
CDR3 protein: CASSFWLGLAGIDEQYF

J gene: TRBJ2-7
D gene: TRBD1
clone size: -
V gene: TRBV9
CDR3 DNA: TGTGCCAGCAGCCCTCCGACAGGGATTGAGCAGTACTTC
CDR3 protein: CASSPPTGIEQYF

J gene: TRBJ2-7
D gene: TRBD1
clone size: -
V gene: TRBV29-1
CDR3 DNA: TGCAGCGTGGGACCGGGACAGGGGGCCTACGAGCAGTACTTC
CDR3 protein: CSVGPGQGAYEQYF

J gene: TRBJ1-2
D gene: -
clone size: -
V gene: TRBV25-1
CDR3 DNA: TGTGCCAGCAGTCCAATAGGGGTAGGGGGTCGGAGGAACTATGGCTACACCTTC
CDR3 protein: CASSPIGVGGRRNYGYTF

J gene: TRBJ1-4
D gene: TRBD1
clone size: -
V gene: TRBV5-1
CDR3 DNA: TGCGCCAGCAGCTCTGGCGGACAGGGGAGTTTTGGCGAAAAACTGTTTTTT
CDR3 protein: CASSSGGQGSFGEKLFF

J gene: TRBJ2-2
D gene: -
clone size: -
V gene: TRBV7-8
CDR3 DNA: TGTGCCAGCGAAGCAGGTGACGGGGAGCTGTTTTTT
CDR3 protein: CASEAGDGELFF

J gene: TRBJ2-5
D gene: -
clone size: -
V gene: TRBV7-3
CDR3 DNA: TGTGCCAGCAGCCACGAGGGACACTCAGGGGAGACCCAGTACTTC
CDR3 protein: CASSHEGHSGETQYF

J gene: TRBJ1-4
D gene: TRBD1
clone size: -
V gene: TRBV2
CDR3 DNA: TGTGCCAGCAGCGGTCCGGGACAGGAGATAAATGAAAAACTGTTTTTT
CDR3 protein: CASSGPGQEINEKLFF

J gene: TRBJ2-5
D gene: -
clone size: -
V gene: TRBV19
CDR3 DNA: TGTGCCAGTAGTATAGGCCGAGGAAATAGGGAGACCCAGTACTTC
CDR3 protein: CASSIGRGNRETQYF

J gene: TRBJ1-5
D gene: -
clone size: -
V gene: TRBV7-9
CDR3 DNA: TGTGCCAGCAGCTCCCTCGGCGGAAGCAATCAGCCCCAGCATTTT
CDR3 protein: CASSSLGGSNQPQHF

J gene: TRBJ1-5
D gene: -
clone size: few
V gene: TRBV30
CDR3 DNA: TGTGCCTGGAGTGCTGGGGGCGATCAGCCCCAGCATTTT
CDR3 protein: CAWSAGGDQPQHF

J gene: TRBJ2-1
D gene: TRBD2
clone size: -
V gene: TRBV12-5
CDR3 DNA: TGTGCTAGTGGTTTGAGTAGCGGGGGAGGTAATGAGCAGTTCTTC
CDR3 protein: CASGLSSGGGNEQFF

J gene: TRBJ2-5
D gene: -
clone size: -
V gene: TRBV5-1
CDR3 DNA: TGCGCCAGCAGCGGGACAGCGGGAGAGACCCAGTACTTC
CDR3 protein: CASSGTAGETQYF

J gene: TRBJ2-1
D gene: TRBD2
clone size: -
V gene: TRBV7-8
CDR3 DNA: TGTGCCAGCAGTAGCGGGTGGGAGAATGAGCAGTTCTTC
CDR3 protein: CASSSGWENEQFF

J gene: TRBJ2-1
D gene: TRBD1
clone size: -
V gene: TRBV27
CDR3 DNA: TGTGCCAGCAGTCAGACAGGGCCCTCCTACAATGAGCAGTTCTTC
CDR3 protein: CASSQTGPSYNEQFF

J gene: TRBJ2-3
D gene: TRBD1
clone size: -
V gene: TRBV5-1
CDR3 DNA: TGCGCCAGCAGCTTGGCCCGGACAGGGGGAGCAGATACGCAGTATTTT
CDR3 protein: CASSLARTGGADTQYF

J gene: TRBJ2-2
D gene: TRBD1
clone size: -
V gene: TRBV28
CDR3 DNA: TGTGCCAGCAGCGATCGGGACAGGGGGTTTACCGGGGAGCTGTTTTTT
CDR3 protein: CASSDRDRGFTGELFF

J gene: TRBJ1-1
D gene: -
clone size: -
V gene: TRBV5-1
CDR3 DNA: TGCGCCAGCAGCCGGGGAGACACGATAAACACTGAAGCTTTCTTT
CDR3 protein: CASSRGDTINTEAFF

J gene: TRBJ1-5
D gene: -
clone size: -
V gene: TRBV30
CDR3 DNA: TGTGCCTGGAGTGCGGGTCCGAATCAGCCCCAGCATTTT
CDR3 protein: CAWSAGPNQPQHF

J gene: TRBJ2-7
D gene: -
clone size: -
V gene: TRBV6-5
CDR3 DNA: TGTGCCAGCAGTTCCCTAGGGGGCGAGCAGTACTTC
CDR3 protein: CASSSLGGEQYF

J gene: TRBJ2-1
D gene: -
clone size: -
V gene: TRBV6-5
CDR3 DNA: TGTGCCAGCAGTTACGGAGGGGCCAATGAGCAGTTCTTC
CDR3 protein: CASSYGGANEQFF

J gene: TRBJ2-1
D gene: TRBD1
clone size: -
V gene: TRBV11-2
CDR3 DNA: TGTGCCAGCAGCGTAGTCGACACAGGGGCCTCCTACAATGAGCAGTTCTTC
CDR3 protein: CASSVVDTGASYNEQFF

J gene: TRBJ1-2
D gene: -
clone size: -
V gene: TRBV20-1
CDR3 DNA: TGCAGTGCTAGGGCCGACGGGGGCTACACCTTC
CDR3 protein: CSARADGGYTF

J gene: TRBJ1-5
D gene: -
clone size: -
V gene: TRBV18
CDR3 DNA: TGTGCCAGCTCACCGGGGCAGGGGAATCAGCCCCAGCATTTT
CDR3 protein: CASSPGQGNQPQHF

J gene: TRBJ2-5
D gene: TRBD1
clone size: once
V gene: TRBV4-1
CDR3 DNA: TGCGCCAGCAGCCCCTCCGACAGGGCGGTGGGGACCCAGTACTTC
CDR3 protein: CASSPSDRAVGTQYF

J gene: TRBJ1-1
D gene: -
clone size: -
V gene: TRBV30
CDR3 DNA: TGTGCCTGGAGTGTACTCAGGGCGAACACTGAAGCTTTCTTT
CDR3 protein: CAWSVLRANTEAFF

J gene: TRBJ2-7
D gene: TRBD2
clone size: -
V gene: TRBV2
CDR3 DNA: TGTGCCAGCAGTGAAGTGAGACTAGCCACGGCCGAGCAGTACTTC
CDR3 protein: CASSEVRLATAEQYF

J gene: TRBJ1-6
D gene: -
clone size: -
V gene: TRBV5-1
CDR3 DNA: TGCGCCAGCAGCTTGCAGGCGAGCTCCTATAATTCACCCCTCCACTTT
CDR3 protein: CASSLQASSYNSPLHF